The 25 T cell receptor beta chains reported below all come from one sample, sequenced in a study of blood T cell repertoires in COVID-19. TCRdb keeps only in-frame clones here, not all; method: immunoSEQ multiplex PCR. The repertoire holds around 160,000 clones, with 70% to 90% as singletons. The sequenced sample consisted of peripheral blood. These receptors came from a woman aged 55-75 years with COVID-19, enrolled during active disease.

V and J are TRBV29-1 and TRBJ2-2; TRBD2 aligns across 9 bases. J gave up 5 bases and V 4 bases, and 14 bases lay outside the gene matches. From germline, CDR1 is SQVTM and CDR2 ANQGSEA. This CDR3 region has 17 residues. The CDR3 DNA reads TGCAGCGTTGGTTTGGCGATTAGCGGGGGCGGAACCGGGGAGCTGTTTTTT. Amino acids: CSVGLAISGGGTGELFF.

The chain uses TRBV15 and TRBJ1-3, with D possibly being TRBD1 (6 bases). The CDR3 consists of 15 residues. Germline V gene lookup returns CDR1 LNHNV and CDR2 YYDKDF (reference sequence). The V and J ends lost 3 bases and 6 bases respectively, with 15 bases between them. CDR3 nucleotides: TGTGCCACCAGCAGCACGAGGGGGTTTTTAAACACCATATATTTT. Translating it yields CATSSTRGFLNTIYF.

This chain links TRBV7-9 with TRBJ2-7, with 9 bases lining up with TRBD2. V lost 6 bases, J lost 6 bases, and 9 bases stayed unmatched. Germline V lookup: CDR1 SEHNR, CDR2 FQNEAQ (reference sequence). CDR3 length: 14 residues. The CDR3 reads CASRESSGGPEQYF. Here the CDR3 DNA reads TGTGCCAGCAGGGAGAGTAGCGGGGGTCCCGAGCAGTACTTC.

This chain joins TRBV29-1 and TRBJ1-5; TRBD1 aligns across 10 bases. The CDR3 loop spans 15 amino acids. From germline, CDR1 is SQVTM and CDR2 ANQGSEA. The V and J ends lost 7 bases and 6 bases, in that order; junction bases with no gene match: 12. The CDR3 coding sequence is TGCAGCGCTACACTGGGACAGGGGTCACGTCAGCCCCAGCATTTT. This codes for CSATLGQGSRQPQHF.

J is TRBJ1-2 and V is TRBV6-5; maybe TRBD1 (6 bases). This CDR3 contains 14 residues. From germline, CDR1 is MNHEY and CDR2 SVGAGI. V was shortened by 7 bases and J by 6 bases, with 18 bases between the two germline ends. In DNA, the CDR3 is TGTGCCAGCACCAAGCGGGGGCGCGGGAATGGCTACACCTTC. Residues: CASTKRGRGNGYTF.

This rearrangement joins TRBV5-6 to TRBJ2-7; perhaps TRBD1 as D (5 bases). The CDR3 contains 14 residues. The V gene's germline CDR1 is SGHDT and CDR2 YYEEEE. Between the trimmed V and J ends, which lost 4 bases and 6 bases, there was a span of 17 bases. The CDR3 is CASSPLQGTFEQYF. The CDR3, as DNA: TGTGCCAGCAGCCCCCTTCAGGGAACTTTCGAGCAGTACTTC.

This clone was counted between two and nine times. J is TRBJ2-7 and V is TRBV5-6; tentative D call: TRBD1 (5 bases). V was trimmed by 2 bases and J by 2 bases, leaving 11 bases between them. Germline assignment: CDR1 SGHDT and CDR2 YYEEEE. The CDR3 has 14 amino acids. CDR3: CASSFLSRAYEQYF. The CDR3 DNA reads TGTGCCAGCAGCTTTTTGTCCAGGGCCTACGAGCAGTACTTC.

V is TRBV3-1 (or the pseudogene TRBV3-2) and J is TRBJ2-7; D is possibly TRBD1 (5 bases). This CDR3 spans 16 amino acids. Trimming took 3 bases from V and 2 from J, leaving 17 bases between them. Germline V gene sequence: CDR1 LGHDT, CDR2 YNNKEL (reference sequence). CDR3 sequence reads: CASSQDTGNVPYEQYF. The DNA for the CDR3 is TGTGCCAGCAGCCAGGATACAGGTAATGTACCCTACGAGCAGTACTTC.

The J gene is TRBJ2-5, the V gene TRBV10-3, with TRBD2 identical over 7 bases. The junction had 6 bases not matched to a gene; V was cut back by 5 bases and J by 0 bases. Germline values: CDR1 ENHRY, CDR2 SYGVKD. The CDR3 totals 15 residues. The CDR3 DNA is TGTGCCATCAGTAATAGCGGGTGGTACCAAGAGACCCAGTACTTC. It specifies CAISNSGWYQETQYF.

CDR3 nucleotide sequence: TGTGCCAGCAGCCCTATCCTGGGTGGGGGCCAGACAGATACGCAGTATTTT. Its translation is CASSPILGGGQTDTQYF. J is TRBJ2-3 and V is TRBV3-1 (or the pseudogene TRBV3-2); D possibly corresponds to TRBD1 (6 bases). V lost 4 bases and J 3 bases, leaving 20 bases between the germline ends. Germline values: CDR1 LGHDT, CDR2 YNNKEL (reference sequence). This CDR3 region has 17 residues.

The genes are TRBV10-2 and TRBJ1-4; 10 nucleotides match TRBD1. The CDR3 extends over 18 amino acids. In germline, CDR1 is WSHSY, CDR2 SAAADI. V trimming: 3 bases; J trimming: 4 bases; junction bases outside the gene matches: 11. This chain's CDR3 is CASSDLPGTGADNEKLFF. As DNA, the CDR3 is TGCGCCAGCAGTGACCTTCCCGGGACAGGGGCTGATAATGAAAAACTGTTTTTT.

Concerning this clone: One junction end does not reproduce the germline sequence, and a read error may be involved. This chain uses TRBV10-3 with TRBJ2-7, with D possibly matching TRBD1 (6 bases). CDR1 and CDR2 (germline): ENHRY, SYGVKD. This CDR3 has 15 amino acids. CDR3 DNA sequence: TGTGCCAGCAGTGGGGACACCGGGCCCTCCTACGAGCAGTACTTC. Protein sequence: CASSGDTGPSYEQYF.

V gene TRBV20-1 combines with J gene TRBJ2-1; 10 bases map to TRBD2. The germline gives CDR1 DFQATT, CDR2 SNEGSKA (reference sequence). The CDR3 loop spans 16 amino acids. After removal of 3 bases from V and 2 bases from J, the junction contained 7 bases not matched to a gene. Here the CDR3 DNA reads TGCAGTGCTAGTAGTTCTAGCGGGGGCCCCTACAATGAGCAGTTCTTC. Its protein product is CSASSSSGGPYNEQFF.

V gene TRBV20-1 combines with J gene TRBJ2-1; the D is unclear. The CDR3 length is 14 residues. Germline loops: CDR1 DFQATT, CDR2 SNEGSKA (reference sequence). V was clipped by 3 bases and J by 4 bases, with 13 bases between them. The CDR3 nucleotides read TGCAGTGCTAGTCGGTCCTACCTTTACAATGAGCAGTTCTTC. Translating gives CSASRSYLYNEQFF.

The chain links TRBV5-1 to TRBJ2-7; 7 bases map to TRBD1. CDR1 and CDR2 (germline): SGHRS, YFSETQ. The CDR3 length is 15 residues. Germline trimming cut 4 bases from V and 2 bases from J; bases unmatched to any gene: 9. The CDR3 nucleotides are TGCGCCAGCAGCCGGGACCGACAGGGAACCTACGAGCAGTACTTC. As protein: CASSRDRQGTYEQYF.

The CDR3 bases are TGTGCCAGCAGCGGCACAGGGCTCACCTACAATGAGCAGTTCTTC. The encoded protein is CASSGTGLTYNEQFF. The chain employs TRBV3-1 (or the pseudogene TRBV3-2) and TRBJ2-1; maybe TRBD1 (6 bases). The CDR3 is made up of 15 amino acids. V lost 5 bases, J lost 2 bases, and 13 bases lay in between. Germline CDR1 and CDR2: LGHDT and YNNKEL (reference sequence).

The J gene is TRBJ1-6, the V gene TRBV6-1, with D perhaps matching TRBD1 (5 bases). Germline V CDR1 and CDR2: MNHNS, SASEGT. This CDR3 comprises 15 residues. V lost 2 bases, J lost 8 bases, and 13 bases lay in between. CDR3 amino acids: CASSESGTGDSPLHF. The CDR3 nucleotides read TGTGCCAGCAGTGAAAGTGGGACGGGGGATTCACCCCTCCACTTT.

This clone was observed a single time. The chain couples TRBV12-3 or TRBV12-4 to TRBJ2-2; no clear D gene. V dropped 4 bases and J dropped 3 bases, with 6 bases sitting between them. CDR3 length: 13 amino acids. CDR3 in DNA: TGTGCCAGCAGTTCCTCCTACACCGGGGAGCTGTTTTTT. Translation gives CASSSSYTGELFF.

The chain employs TRBV6-5 and TRBJ1-5, with 7 bases fitting TRBD1. Losses at the gene ends were 8 bases for V and 3 bases for J; bases not matched to a gene: 10. This CDR3 spans 15 amino acids. Germline assignment: CDR1 MNHEY and CDR2 SVGAGI. Here the CDR3 DNA reads TGTGCCAGCTATGGGACAGCATCTCCCAATCAGCCCCAGCATTTT. Translating it yields CASYGTASPNQPQHF.

The chain combines TRBV7-9 with TRBJ1-2, with a possible D match to TRBD1 (6 bases). V lost 5 bases, J lost 1 base, and 14 bases lay in between. This CDR3 contains 15 residues. Germline CDR1 reads SEHNR; CDR2 reads FQNEAQ (reference sequence). CDR3 DNA sequence: TGTGCCAGCAGCACCCGGACAGCTTTTAACTATGGCTACACCTTC. Amino acid sequence: CASSTRTAFNYGYTF.

The chain carries TRBV30 and TRBJ1-1; D call uncertain. The germline gives CDR1 GTSNPN, CDR2 SVGIG (reference sequence). The CDR3 extends over 12 amino acids. Trimming pared 5 bases from V and 5 bases from J, leaving 12 bases between. The CDR3 loop reads CAWDPLRTEAFF. DNA of the CDR3: TGTGCCTGGGACCCCCTGAGGACTGAAGCTTTCTTT. The full variable domain, completed using reference TRBV30 and TRBJ1-1, is SQTIHQWPATLVQPVGSPLSLECTVEGTSNPNLYWYRQAAGRGLQLLFYSVGIGQISSEVPQNLSASRPQDRQFILSSKKLLLSDSGFYLCAWDPLRTEAFFGQGTRLTVV.

The J gene is TRBJ2-1, the V gene TRBV29-1; tentatively, D is TRBD2 (6 bases). Per the germline V gene, CDR1 is SQVTM and CDR2 is ANQGSEA. Trimming left V 3 bases short and J 2 bases short, with 11 bases between. The CDR3 is made up of 14 amino acids. CDR3 residues: CSVDGGTTYNEQFF. CDR3 sequence (DNA): TGCAGCGTTGACGGGGGTACGACCTACAATGAGCAGTTCTTC.

CDR3 sequence (DNA): TGTGCCAGCGCACTATTCCAAGAGACCCAGTACTTC. Translation gives CASALFQETQYF. The chain joins TRBV7-9 to TRBJ2-5; D is uncertain. V lost 8 bases and J 1 base, leaving 8 bases between the germline ends. The germline V gene encodes CDR1 SEHNR and CDR2 FQNEAQ (reference sequence). The length of the CDR3 is 12 residues. The variable domain in full, with the rest retrieved from reference TRBV7-9 and TRBJ2-5, is DTGVSQNPRHKITKRGQNVTFRCDPISEHNRLYWYRQTLGQGPEFLTYFQNEAQLEKSRLLSDRFSAERPKGSFSTLEIQRTEQGDSAMYLCASALFQETQYFGPGTRLLVL.

The chain combines TRBV6-5 with TRBJ1-2; the D gene is possibly TRBD1 (6 bases). V gave up 5 bases and J gave up 4 bases, with 11 bases separating them. Germline V gives CDR1 MNHEY, CDR2 SVGAGI. The CDR3 is made up of 13 amino acids. The CDR3 sequence is CASSRQGPYGYTF. The CDR3 DNA follows: TGTGCCAGCAGTCGCCAGGGGCCCTATGGCTACACCTTC.

V and J are TRBV3-1 (or the pseudogene TRBV3-2) and TRBJ2-3; D not resolved. This CDR3 has 18 amino acids. CDR1 and CDR2 from the germline V gene are LGHDT and YNNKEL (reference sequence). Deletions cut 6 bases from V and 3 bases from J, with 25 bases between. CDR3 in amino acids: CASRPWLEPFFITDTQYF. CDR3 nucleotides: TGTGCCAGCAGACCGTGGCTCGAACCCTTCTTCATAACAGATACGCAGTATTTT.